This TCR beta chain was recovered during a study of PD-L1 blockade in urothelial cancer. Time point denoted: peripheral blood 6 weeks after treatment start. In this sample, this clone turned up many times. TCRdb's table, derived via immunoSEQ multiplex PCR, lists solely in-frame clones and lacks some. The sample contains 45,000 to 50,000 clones, 80% to 90% of which appear only once. The specimen was PBMCs, collected around atezolizumab (anti-PD-L1) treatment. This TCR derives from a man in his 70s with urothelial cancer.

Here the CDR3 reads CASSEETGLFF. The CDR3 bases are TGTGCCAGCAGTGAAGAGACAGGACTGTTTTTT. This chain joins TRBV2 and TRBJ1-4; D perhaps matches TRBD1 (6 bases). Germline values: CDR1 SNHLY, CDR2 FYNNEI. CDR3 length: 11 amino acids. The germline V and J ends were trimmed by 1 base and 13 bases, with 7 bases remaining between them.